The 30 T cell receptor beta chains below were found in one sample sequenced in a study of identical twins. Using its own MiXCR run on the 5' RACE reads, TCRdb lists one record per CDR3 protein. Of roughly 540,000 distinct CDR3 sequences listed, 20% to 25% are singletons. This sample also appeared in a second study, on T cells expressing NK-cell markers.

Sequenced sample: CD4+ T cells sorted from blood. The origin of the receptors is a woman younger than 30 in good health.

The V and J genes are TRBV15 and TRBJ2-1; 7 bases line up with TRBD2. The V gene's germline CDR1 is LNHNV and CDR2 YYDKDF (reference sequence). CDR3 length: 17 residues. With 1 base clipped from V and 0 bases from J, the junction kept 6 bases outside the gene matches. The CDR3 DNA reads TGTGCCACCAGCAGAGCTAGCGGCGTGCCCTCCTACAATGAGCAGTTCTTC. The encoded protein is CATSRASGVPSYNEQFF.

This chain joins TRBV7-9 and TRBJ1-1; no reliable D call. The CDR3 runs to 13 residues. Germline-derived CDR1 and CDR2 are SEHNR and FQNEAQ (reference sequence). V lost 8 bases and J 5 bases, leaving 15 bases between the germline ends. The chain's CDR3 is CASSKPTLTEAFF. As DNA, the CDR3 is TGTGCCAGCTCAAAACCCACTTTGACTGAAGCTTTCTTT.

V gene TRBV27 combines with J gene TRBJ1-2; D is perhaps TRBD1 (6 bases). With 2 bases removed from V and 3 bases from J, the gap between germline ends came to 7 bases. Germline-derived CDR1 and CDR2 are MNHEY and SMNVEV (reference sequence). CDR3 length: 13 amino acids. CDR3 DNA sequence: TGTGCCAGCAGTTTAAACAGGGACTATGGCTACACCTTC. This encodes CASSLNRDYGYTF.

For the CDR3, the DNA is TGTGCCAGTAAGGGGACTAGCGGGTCCAATGAGCAGTTCTTC. Translated, it gives CASKGTSGSNEQFF. The rearrangement uses TRBV6-1 and TRBJ2-1, with 12 nucleotides matching TRBD2. Trimming removed 9 bases from V and 6 bases from J; junction bases left unmatched: 6. The CDR3 has 14 amino acids. The germline gives CDR1 MNHNS, CDR2 SASEGT.

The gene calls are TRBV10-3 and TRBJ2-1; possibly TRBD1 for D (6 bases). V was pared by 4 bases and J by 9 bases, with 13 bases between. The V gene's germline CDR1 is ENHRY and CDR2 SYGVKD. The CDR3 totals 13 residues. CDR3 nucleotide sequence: TGTGCCATCAGTGGGACCCCACAGGGTGAGCAGTTCTTC. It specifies CAISGTPQGEQFF.

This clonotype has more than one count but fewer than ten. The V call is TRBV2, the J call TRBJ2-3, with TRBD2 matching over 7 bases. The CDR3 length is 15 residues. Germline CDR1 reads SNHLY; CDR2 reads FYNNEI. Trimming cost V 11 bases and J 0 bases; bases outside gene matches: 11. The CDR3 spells CACRLRRGSTDTQYF. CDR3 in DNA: TGTGCCTGCCGACTACGGCGGGGGAGCACAGATACGCAGTATTTT.

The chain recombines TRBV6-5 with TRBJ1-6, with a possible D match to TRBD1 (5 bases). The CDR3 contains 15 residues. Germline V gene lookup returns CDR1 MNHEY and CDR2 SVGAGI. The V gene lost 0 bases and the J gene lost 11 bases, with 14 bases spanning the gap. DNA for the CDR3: TGTGCCAGCAGTTACTCGCGACAGTTAATCGCACCCCTCCACTTT. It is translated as CASSYSRQLIAPLHF.

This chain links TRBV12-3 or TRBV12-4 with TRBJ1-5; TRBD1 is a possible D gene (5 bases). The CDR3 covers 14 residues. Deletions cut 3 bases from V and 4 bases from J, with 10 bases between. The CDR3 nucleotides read TGTGCCAGCAGTTTTAGCAGGGCTAATCAGCCCCAGCATTTT. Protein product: CASSFSRANQPQHF.

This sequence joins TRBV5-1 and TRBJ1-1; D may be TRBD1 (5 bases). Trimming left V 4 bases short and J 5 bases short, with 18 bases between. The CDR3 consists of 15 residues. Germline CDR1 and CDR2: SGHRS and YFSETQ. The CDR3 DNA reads TGCGCCAGCAGCAATGGACAAACGCTAGGTACTGAAGCTTTCTTT. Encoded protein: CASSNGQTLGTEAFF.

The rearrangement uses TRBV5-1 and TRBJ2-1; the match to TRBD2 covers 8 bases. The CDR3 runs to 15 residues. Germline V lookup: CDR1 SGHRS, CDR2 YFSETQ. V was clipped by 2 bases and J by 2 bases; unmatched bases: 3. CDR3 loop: CASSFVSGTYNEQFF. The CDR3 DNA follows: TGCGCCAGCAGCTTCGTTAGCGGGACCTACAATGAGCAGTTCTTC.

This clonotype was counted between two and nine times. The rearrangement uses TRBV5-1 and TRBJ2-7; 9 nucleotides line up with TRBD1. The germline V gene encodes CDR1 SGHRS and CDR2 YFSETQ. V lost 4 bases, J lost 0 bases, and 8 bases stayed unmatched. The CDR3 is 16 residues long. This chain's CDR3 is CASSPRDRVISYEQYF. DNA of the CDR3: TGCGCCAGCAGCCCCCGGGACAGGGTTATCTCCTACGAGCAGTACTTC.

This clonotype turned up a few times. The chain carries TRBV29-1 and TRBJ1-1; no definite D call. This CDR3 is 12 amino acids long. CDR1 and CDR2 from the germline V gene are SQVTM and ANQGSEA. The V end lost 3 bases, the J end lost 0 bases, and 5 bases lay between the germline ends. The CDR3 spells CSVDHMNTEAFF. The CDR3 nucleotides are TGCAGCGTTGATCACATGAACACTGAAGCTTTCTTT.

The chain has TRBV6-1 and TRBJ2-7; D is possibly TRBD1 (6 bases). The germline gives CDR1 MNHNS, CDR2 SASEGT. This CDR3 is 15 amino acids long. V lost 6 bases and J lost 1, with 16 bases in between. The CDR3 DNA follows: TGTGCCAGCAGCCCCGGGACACCGGGTTCCTACGAGCAGTACTTC. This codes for CASSPGTPGSYEQYF.

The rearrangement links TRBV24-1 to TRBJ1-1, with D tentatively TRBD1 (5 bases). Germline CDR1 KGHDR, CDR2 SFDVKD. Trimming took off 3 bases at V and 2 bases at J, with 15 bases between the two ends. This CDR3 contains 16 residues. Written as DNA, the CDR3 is TGTGCCACCAGTGATGGGCAGGGACCGGTAAACACTGAAGCTTTCTTT. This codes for CATSDGQGPVNTEAFF.

CDR3 in DNA: TGCGCCAGCAGCCAAAACTGGGCGGGGCGATCAGGCGGCTACACCTTC. Protein: CASSQNWAGRSGGYTF. The chain links TRBV4-3 to TRBJ1-2; a weak D match, TRBD1 (5 bases). Trimming shortened V by 2 bases and J by 8 bases, and 21 bases separated the two germline ends. The CDR3 covers 16 residues. CDR1 and CDR2 from the germline V gene are LGHNA and YSLEER.

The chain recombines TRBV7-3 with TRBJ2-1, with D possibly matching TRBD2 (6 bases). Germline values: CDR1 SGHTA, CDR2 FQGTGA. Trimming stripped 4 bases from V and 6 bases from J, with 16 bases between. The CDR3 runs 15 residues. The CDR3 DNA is TGTGCCAGCAGCTCTGGGCGGGGCAGGATCAATGAGCAGTTCTTC. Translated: CASSSGRGRINEQFF.

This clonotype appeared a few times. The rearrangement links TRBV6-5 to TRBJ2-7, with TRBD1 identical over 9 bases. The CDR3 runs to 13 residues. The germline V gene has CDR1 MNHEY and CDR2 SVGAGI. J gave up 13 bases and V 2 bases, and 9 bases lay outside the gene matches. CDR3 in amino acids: CASSYGIRDRVYF. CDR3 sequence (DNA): TGTGCCAGCAGTTACGGCATCCGGGACAGGGTTTACTTC.

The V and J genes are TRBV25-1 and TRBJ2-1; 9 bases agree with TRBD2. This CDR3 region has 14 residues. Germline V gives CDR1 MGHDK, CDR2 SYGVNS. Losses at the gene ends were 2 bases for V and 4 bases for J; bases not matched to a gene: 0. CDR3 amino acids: CASSELAGYNEQFF. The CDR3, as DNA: TGTGCCAGCAGTGAACTAGCGGGGTACAATGAGCAGTTCTTC.

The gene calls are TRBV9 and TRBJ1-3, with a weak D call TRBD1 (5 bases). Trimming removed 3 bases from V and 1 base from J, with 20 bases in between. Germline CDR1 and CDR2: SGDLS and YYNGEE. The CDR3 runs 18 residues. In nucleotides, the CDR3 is TGTGCCAGCAGCGCGGGACGGAGGAACTTGATTTCTGGAAACACCATATATTTT. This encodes CASSAGRRNLISGNTIYF.

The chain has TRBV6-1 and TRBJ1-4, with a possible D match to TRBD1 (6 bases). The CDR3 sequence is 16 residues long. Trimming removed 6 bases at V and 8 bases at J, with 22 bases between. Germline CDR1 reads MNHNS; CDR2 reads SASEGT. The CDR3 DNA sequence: TGTGCCAGCAGCAAACAGGGAGCAGGTGTCGGAGAAAAACTGTTTTTT. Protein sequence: CASSKQGAGVGEKLFF.

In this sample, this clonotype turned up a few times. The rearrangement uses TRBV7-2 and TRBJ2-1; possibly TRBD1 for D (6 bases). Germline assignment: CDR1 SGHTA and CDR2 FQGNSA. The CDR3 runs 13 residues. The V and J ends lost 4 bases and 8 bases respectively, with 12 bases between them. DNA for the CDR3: TGTGCCAGCAGCTCTCTACAGGGCGATGAGCAGTTCTTC. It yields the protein CASSSLQGDEQFF.

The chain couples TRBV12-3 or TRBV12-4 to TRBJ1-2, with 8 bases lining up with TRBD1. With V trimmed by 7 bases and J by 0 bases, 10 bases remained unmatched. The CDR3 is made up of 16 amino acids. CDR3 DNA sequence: TGTGCCAGCACCGCGGACAGGGAGGGGGCTAACTATGGCTACACCTTC. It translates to CASTADREGANYGYTF.

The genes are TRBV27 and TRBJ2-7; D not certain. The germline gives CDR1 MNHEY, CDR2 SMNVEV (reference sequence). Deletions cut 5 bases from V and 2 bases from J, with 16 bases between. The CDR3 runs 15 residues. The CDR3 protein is CASSASGHLPYEQYF. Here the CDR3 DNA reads TGTGCCAGCAGTGCCTCGGGCCATCTCCCCTACGAGCAGTACTTC.

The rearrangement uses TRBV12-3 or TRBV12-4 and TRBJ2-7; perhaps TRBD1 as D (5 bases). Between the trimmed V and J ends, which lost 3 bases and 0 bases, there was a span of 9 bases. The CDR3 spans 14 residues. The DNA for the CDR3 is TGTGCCAGCAGTTTTCCACAGGTCTCCTACGAGCAGTACTTC. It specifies CASSFPQVSYEQYF.

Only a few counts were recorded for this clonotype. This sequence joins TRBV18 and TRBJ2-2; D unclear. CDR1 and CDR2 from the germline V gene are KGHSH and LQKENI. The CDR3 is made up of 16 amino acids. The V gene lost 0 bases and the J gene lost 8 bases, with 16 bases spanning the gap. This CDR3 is CASSPPTRYTWGELFF. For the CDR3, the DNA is TGTGCCAGCTCACCACCGACCCGATACACGTGGGGGGAGCTGTTTTTT.

The CDR3 DNA sequence: TGCAGCTCCCAGACAGGGTCCAGGGGCTACACCTTC. It translates to CSSQTGSRGYTF. The chain links TRBV29-1 to TRBJ1-2; 7 bases map to TRBD1. The germline gives CDR1 SQVTM, CDR2 ANQGSEA. The V and J ends lost 8 bases and 8 bases, in that order; junction bases with no gene match: 11. This CDR3 is built from 12 residues.

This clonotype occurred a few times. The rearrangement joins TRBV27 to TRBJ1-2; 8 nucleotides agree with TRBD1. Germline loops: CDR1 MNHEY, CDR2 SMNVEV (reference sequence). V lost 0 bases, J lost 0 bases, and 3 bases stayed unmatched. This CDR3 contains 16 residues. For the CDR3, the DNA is TGTGCCAGCAGTTTATCAGGACAGGGTCCTAACTATGGCTACACCTTC. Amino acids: CASSLSGQGPNYGYTF.

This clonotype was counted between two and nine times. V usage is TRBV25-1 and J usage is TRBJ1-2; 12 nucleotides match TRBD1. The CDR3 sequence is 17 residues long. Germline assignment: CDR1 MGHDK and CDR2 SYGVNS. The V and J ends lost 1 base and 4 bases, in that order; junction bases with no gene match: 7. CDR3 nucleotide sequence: TGTGCCAGCAGTGAATTAAGAGGGACAGGGGGCAGCTATGGCTACACCTTC. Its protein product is CASSELRGTGGSYGYTF.

DNA for the CDR3: TGCGCCAGCAGCCAAGGTTCCAAGGGGGGTTCACCCCTCCACTTT. Translated: CASSQGSKGGSPLHF. This sequence joins TRBV4-3 and TRBJ1-6, with D tentatively TRBD1 (6 bases). The CDR3 loop spans 15 amino acids. V lost 1 base to trimming and J lost 9 bases, with 13 bases between them. Germline V gene data show CDR1 as LGHNA and CDR2 as YSLEER.

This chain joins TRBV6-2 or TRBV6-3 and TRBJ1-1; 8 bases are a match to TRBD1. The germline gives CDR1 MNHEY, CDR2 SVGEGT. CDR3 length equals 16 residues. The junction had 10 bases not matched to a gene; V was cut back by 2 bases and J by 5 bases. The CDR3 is CASSYLAGGAKTEAFF. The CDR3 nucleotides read TGTGCCAGCAGTTACCTGGCAGGGGGCGCAAAGACTGAAGCTTTCTTT.